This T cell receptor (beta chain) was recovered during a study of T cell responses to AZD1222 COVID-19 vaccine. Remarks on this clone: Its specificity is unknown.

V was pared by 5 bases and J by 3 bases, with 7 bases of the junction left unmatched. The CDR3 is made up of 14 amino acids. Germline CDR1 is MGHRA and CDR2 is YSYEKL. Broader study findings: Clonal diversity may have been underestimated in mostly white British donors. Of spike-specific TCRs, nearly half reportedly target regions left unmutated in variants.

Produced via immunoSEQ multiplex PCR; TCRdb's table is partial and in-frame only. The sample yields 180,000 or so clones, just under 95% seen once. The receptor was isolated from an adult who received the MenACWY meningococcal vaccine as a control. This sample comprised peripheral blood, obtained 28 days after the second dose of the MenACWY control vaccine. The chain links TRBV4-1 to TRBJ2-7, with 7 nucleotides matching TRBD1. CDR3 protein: CASSNPGQNYEQYF. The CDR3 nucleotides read TGCGCCAGCAGCAATCCGGGACAGAACTACGAGCAGTACTTC.